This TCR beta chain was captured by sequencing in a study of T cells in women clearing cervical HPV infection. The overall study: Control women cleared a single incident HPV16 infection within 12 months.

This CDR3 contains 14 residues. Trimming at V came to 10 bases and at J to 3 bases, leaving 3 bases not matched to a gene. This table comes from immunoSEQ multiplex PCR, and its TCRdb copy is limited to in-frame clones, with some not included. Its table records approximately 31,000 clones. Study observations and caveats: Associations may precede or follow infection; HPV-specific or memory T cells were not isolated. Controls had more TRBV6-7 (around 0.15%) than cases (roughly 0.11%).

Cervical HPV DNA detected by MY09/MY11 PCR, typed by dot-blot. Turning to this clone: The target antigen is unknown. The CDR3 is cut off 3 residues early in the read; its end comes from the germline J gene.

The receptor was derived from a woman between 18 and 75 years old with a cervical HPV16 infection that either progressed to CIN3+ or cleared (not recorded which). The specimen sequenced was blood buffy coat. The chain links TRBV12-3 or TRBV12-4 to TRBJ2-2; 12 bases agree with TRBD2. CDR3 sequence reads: CATGLAGHTGELFF. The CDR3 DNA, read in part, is TGTGCCACTGGACTAGCGGGACACACCGGGGAG.